The subject of this entry is one T cell receptor (beta chain). Antigen: not known. In the PCR, 60 Vbeta and 13 Jbeta primers were used. Method: immunoSEQ multiplex PCR; TCRdb's copy keeps in-frame clones and lacks some. The sample holds roughly 80,000 clones, more than 75% seen once. CDR3 length: 15 residues. Per germline, CDR1 MNHEY and CDR2 SVGAGI. The junction had 2 bases not matched to a gene; V was cut back by 0 bases and J by 5 bases. The sample is drawn from a study of cytomegalovirus exposure and HLA in healthy donors. Overall study results and limits: Most CMV-associated TCR beta chains were later found to appear HLA-restricted. Association of a missense DCLRE1C variant with TCR beta V- and J-gene trimming was reported in a later analysis. The likely explanation for a cluster of highly shared sequence variants was sequencing artifact.

Sequenced input: PBMCs. This sequence joins TRBV6-5 and TRBJ1-3; 9 bases map to TRBD1. This receptor was identified in a male donor in good health and CMV-seropositive. Here the CDR3 reads CASSYSDRGRNTIYF. DNA of the CDR3: TGTGCCAGCAGTTACTCGGACAGGGGTCGAAACACCATATATTTT.